The clone carrying this T cell receptor beta chain was recorded once. Its target is not known. This entry comes from a study of post-analysis software for immune sequencing data. Overall study context: There were relapsing-remitting, secondary progressive and progressive-relapsing multiple sclerosis among the disease courses included. Study-level findings and limits: Co-batched samples clustered tightly together by F measure. In patients, TRBV5-6, TRBV5-1 and TRBV20-1 belonged to five TRBV segments found more frequently than in controls. Relative to controls, patients with multiple sclerosis showed significantly lower normalized Chao1 diversity.

The germline V gene encodes CDR1 SNHLY and CDR2 FYNNEI. CDR3 length: 18 residues. The V segment lost 5 bases and the J segment 5 bases; nucleotides outside the gene matches: 17. Each TCR beta cDNA library carried unique molecular identifiers. With about 0.85 to 10 million T cells as the source, roughly 0.5 million cDNA molecules resulted. Each CDR3 protein is one row after TCRdb ran MiXCR on the PCR reads. Of roughly 700,000 distinct CDR3 sequences in the sample, around 27% are singletons; the top ten hold roughly 0.53%. The sequence came from a girl between 10 and 17 years old with multiple sclerosis. What was sequenced was blood. This chain links TRBV2 with TRBJ1-2, with TRBD1 matching over 10 bases. In nucleotides, the CDR3 is TGTGCCAGCAGTTACCACCGACAGGGGGCGGGGAGAGGGTATGGCTACACCTTC. As protein: CASSYHRQGAGRGYGYTF.